These T cell receptor beta chains were read from a single sample in a study of OX40 agonist ivuxolimab in advanced cancers. Using immunoSEQ multiplex PCR, the repertoire was profiled, and TCRdb retains in-frame clones only, with some absent. This sample carries fewer than 100,000 clones, about 93% of them seen once, and the ten largest clones take around 6%. Sample: CD4+ or CD8+ T cells sorted from blood, taken in a trial of the OX40 agonist ivuxolimab. The source is an adult with an advanced solid tumor such as melanoma, head and neck, liver or kidney cancer. Both conserved end residues are part of each CDR3. A D gene is named only where the DNA matches it firmly. Clone size is shown for a subset of rows, as once, few, many or a class of expanded clone.

D gene	clone size	V gene	J gene	CDR3 protein	CDR3 DNA
.	.	TRBV13	TRBJ2-1	CASSFMTEAWDEQFF	TGTGCCAGCAGCTTTATGACGGAGGCGTGGGATGAGCAGTTCTTC
.	.	TRBV5-1	TRBJ1-2	CASKAGAENYGYTF	TGCGCCAGCAAGGCAGGGGCGGAAAACTATGGCTACACCTTC
.	.	TRBV28	TRBJ2-7	CASSFFYEQYF	TGTGCCAGCAGTTTTTTCTACGAGCAGTACTTC
.	.	TRBV6-5	TRBJ1-1	CVSKYQGNTEAFF	TGCGTAAGCAAATATCAGGGGAACACTGAAGCTTTCTTT
.	.	TRBV19	TRBJ1-1	CASISDRNPNTEAFF	TGTGCCAGTATCTCAGACCGGAACCCGAACACTGAAGCTTTCTTT
.	.	TRBV11-2	TRBJ2-7	CASSPQGGDEQYF	TGTGCCAGCAGCCCCCAGGGCGGGGACGAGCAGTACTTC
.	.	TRBV29-1	TRBJ2-1	CSVPRPSSYNEQFF	TGCAGCGTCCCCCGGCCAAGCTCCTACAATGAGCAGTTCTTC
TRBD2	.	TRBV29-1	TRBJ2-3	CSVPGRAGGTDTQYF	TGCAGCGTTCCCGGGAGAGCGGGGGGCACAGATACGCAGTATTTT
TRBD1	.	TRBV7-9	TRBJ2-7	CASSQSGTGDYEQYF	TGTGCCAGCAGTCAATCCGGGACAGGGGACTACGAGCAGTACTTC
TRBD1	.	TRBV7-6	TRBJ1-1	CASSPGQGRVAEAFF	TGTGCCAGCAGCCCAGGACAGGGGAGGGTGGCTGAAGCTTTCTTT
.	.	TRBV2	TRBJ1-3	CASRGVRGRAGNTIYF	TGTGCCAGCAGGGGCGTAAGGGGACGTGCTGGAAACACCATATATTTT
TRBD1	.	TRBV19	TRBJ2-7	CASSSRDSSYEQYF	TGTGCCAGTAGTAGTCGGGACAGCTCCTACGAGCAGTACTTC
.	few	TRBV27	TRBJ1-1	CASRWGAGTEAFF	TGTGCCAGCAGGTGGGGGGCGGGCACTGAAGCTTTCTTT
.	.	TRBV7-8	TRBJ2-2	CASSLFVPVEYTGELFF	TGTGCCAGCAGCTTGTTCGTCCCGGTCGAGTACACCGGGGAGCTGTTTTTT
.	.	TRBV9	TRBJ1-5	CASSGGTGYQPQHF	TGTGCCAGCAGCGGAGGGACGGGCTATCAGCCCCAGCATTTT
.	.	TRBV9	TRBJ1-2	CASSIEVPYNYASYGYTF	TGTGCCAGCAGCATAGAGGTACCATATAATTACGCTAGTTATGGCTACACCTTC
.	.	TRBV10-1	TRBJ1-1	CASRTKEKNTEAFF	TGCGCCAGCAGAACTAAGGAGAAGAACACTGAAGCTTTCTTT
.	few	TRBV4-1	TRBJ2-7	CASSQIFPGSAYEQYF	TGCGCCAGCAGCCAAATTTTTCCCGGGAGTGCATACGAGCAGTACTTC
.	.	TRBV29-1	TRBJ1-3	CSVDHGNTIYF	TGCAGCGTTGACCATGGAAACACCATATATTTT
TRBD1	.	TRBV6-1	TRBJ1-3	CASSERQGSGNTIYF	TGTGCCAGCAGTGAGAGACAGGGCTCTGGAAACACCATATATTTT
.	.	TRBV29-1	TRBJ2-1	CSVGAEQFF	TGCAGCGTCGGTGCTGAGCAGTTCTTC
.	.	TRBV4-3	TRBJ1-4	CASSQDRRGLELFF	TGCGCCAGCAGCCAAGATAGGCGGGGGCTGGAACTGTTTTTT
.	.	TRBV4-1	TRBJ2-1	CASSQEAYNEQFF	TGCGCCAGCAGCCAAGAAGCCTACAATGAGCAGTTCTTC
TRBD1	.	TRBV5-1	TRBJ1-1	CASSLGQGSEAFF	TGCGCCAGCAGCTTGGGACAGGGGTCGGAAGCTTTCTTT
TRBD1	.	TRBV28	TRBJ1-2	CASSETGTRGAYGYTF	TGTGCCAGCTCCGAGACAGGGACGAGGGGGGCCTATGGCTACACCTTC
.	.	TRBV4-1	TRBJ2-7	CASSQDTRYEQYF	TGCGCCAGCAGCCAAGACACTAGGTACGAGCAGTACTTC
.	once	TRBV7-9	TRBJ1-1	CASSIVDTEAFF	TGTGCCAGCAGCATAGTTGACACTGAAGCTTTCTTT
.	.	TRBV5-8	TRBJ2-3	CASSLGLSPDTQYF	TGTGCCAGCAGCTTGGGGCTATCACCAGATACGCAGTATTTT
TRBD1	.	TRBV7-9	TRBJ1-2	CASSLDRGYGYTF	TGTGCCAGCAGCTTAGACAGGGGATATGGCTACACCTTC
.	.	TRBV5-1	TRBJ1-6	CASSLGDYNSPLHF	TGCGCCAGCAGCTTGGGCGACTACAATTCACCCCTCCACTTT
TRBD2	.	TRBV5-5	TRBJ2-7	CASSLRLAGFGEQYF	TGTGCCAGCAGCCTCCGACTAGCGGGATTTGGCGAGCAGTACTTC
.	.	TRBV18	TRBJ2-3	CASSPGGTDTQYF	TGTGCCAGCTCGCCGGGGGGCACAGATACGCAGTATTTT
.	.	TRBV6-5	TRBJ2-7	CASSYSSPLGGEQYF	TGTGCCAGCAGTTACTCGAGTCCCCTGGGGGGCGAGCAGTACTTC
.	.	TRBV27	TRBJ2-1	CASSLSKVISYNEQFF	TGTGCCAGCAGTTTATCGAAAGTTATCTCCTACAATGAGCAGTTCTTC
TRBD1	medium-sized	TRBV9	TRBJ1-2	CASSVVGRGQDVFGYTF	TGTGCCAGCAGCGTAGTGGGACGGGGACAGGACGTTTTTGGCTACACCTTC
.	.	TRBV9	TRBJ2-1	CASSVGQGTNEQFF	TGTGCCAGCAGCGTAGGGCAGGGCACCAATGAGCAGTTCTTC
.	.	TRBV2	TRBJ1-4	CASVDRSRSPNEKLFF	TGTGCCAGTGTAGACCGATCGAGGAGTCCAAATGAAAAACTGTTTTTT
TRBD1	.	TRBV23-1	TRBJ1-5	CASSQHTGAAQPQHF	TGCGCCAGCAGTCAACATACAGGGGCGGCTCAGCCCCAGCATTTT
TRBD2	once	TRBV2	TRBJ2-5	CASVAGAGKTQYF	TGTGCCAGCGTGGCGGGAGCAGGGAAGACCCAGTACTTC
TRBD1	once	TRBV19	TRBJ2-1	CASNPGQGYNEQFF	TGTGCCAGCAACCCGGGACAGGGATACAATGAGCAGTTCTTC